The rows below give T cell receptor beta chains drawn from one sample of a study of blood T cell repertoires in COVID-19. Data came from immunoSEQ multiplex PCR; TCRdb stores just in-frame clones and leaves some out. The sample includes around 290,000 clones, around 90% of them seen just once. Sequenced material: PBMCs or T cells enriched from blood (not recorded which). The receptors come from a woman aged 30 to 39 who had recovered from COVID-19. Both conserved end residues are trimmed from each CDR3. The D gene is left open where the match is weak. Size values are once, few and many counts, or a class for expanded clones, and some rows have none.

V,J,size,D,CDR3
TRBV18,TRBJ1-6,few,TRBD1,ASSPGQLNSPLH
TRBV18,TRBJ2-5,NA,TRBD2,ASSPSLRTSGNQETQY
TRBV18,TRBJ2-1,NA,TRBD2,ASSPPASGSYNEQF
TRBV18,TRBJ2-7,NA,NA,ASSPVAHVPAEQY
TRBV7-2,TRBJ1-4,NA,NA,ASSPARGYPHEKLF
TRBV13,TRBJ2-7,NA,NA,ASSSGTGYEQY
TRBV18,TRBJ1-4,NA,NA,ASSPRRISPEKLF
TRBV5-6,TRBJ1-1,NA,NA,ASSLYLFRMDTEAF
TRBV5-6,TRBJ1-2,few,NA,ASSLRGSNYGYT
TRBV5-1,TRBJ2-1,NA,NA,ASSLRLQIYYNEQF